This entry is about one T cell receptor (beta chain). The sample is drawn from a study of blood T cell repertoires in COVID-19. Looking at the study overall: Sample material is recorded as cDNA or gDNA derived from T cells, B-cell-depleted T cells, or PBMCs.

This CDR3 region has 17 residues. Trimming took 1 base from V and 5 from J, leaving 21 bases between them. CDR1 and CDR2 from the germline V gene are SGHTA and FQGNSA. The authors' processing: It was from reference gene primer amplification that nucleated cell counts were estimated. Repertoires were generated with immunoSEQ multiplex PCR, while TCRdb's copy carries only in-frame clones and drops some. That table supplies the V and J calls and clone size; D and trimming were determined from the DNA. The table has over 40,000 clones, 70% to 90% seen once. This chain joins TRBV7-2 and TRBJ2-7; a possible D gene is TRBD2 (6 bases). Material: peripheral blood. The receptor comes from a man older than 75 with acute or convalescent COVID-19. In nucleotides, the CDR3 is TGTGCCAGCAGCTTAGTGGCCCTGGGGAGGAGGGGCCACGAGCAGTACTTC. This gives the protein CASSLVALGRRGHEQYF. Full variable domain (remainder filled in from reference TRBV7-2 and TRBJ2-7): GAGVSQSPSNKVTEKGKDVELRCDPISGHTALYWYRQSLGQGLEFLIYFQGNSAPDKSGLPSDRFSAERTGGSVSTLTIQRTQQEDSAVYLCASSLVALGRRGHEQYFGPGTRLTVT.